Presented here are 20 T cell receptor beta chains from one specimen sequenced in a study of blood T cells in healthy people across ages. It was with a sample-barcoded 5' primer and a J-beta primer mix that a second PCR of roughly 6 to 12 cycles was run. TCRdb fed the 5' RACE reads into MiXCR, producing one record per CDR3 protein. The sample lists 550,000 to 700,000 distinct CDR3 sequences, roughly a quarter seen once, with around 18% in the top ten. Sequenced sample: blood. These receptors were obtained from an older woman in good health.

Ten or more counts support this clonotype. The chain has TRBV11-2 and TRBJ2-1; D remains ambiguous. This CDR3 is 14 amino acids long. CDR1 SGHAT and CDR2 FQNNGV come from the germline V gene. The germline V and J ends were trimmed by 1 base and 3 bases, with 7 bases remaining between them. The CDR3 coding sequence is TGTGCCAGCAGCTTAGTCGGCAGCTACAATGAGCAGTTCTTC. It is translated as CASSLVGSYNEQFF.

This clonotype occurred a few times. Relative to the germline gene, one junction end is altered; a read error may explain this. V gene TRBV5-1 combines with J gene TRBJ1-2, with D perhaps TRBD1 (6 bases). The CDR3 is 14 residues long. Germline CDR1 reads SGHRS; CDR2 reads YFSETQ. For the CDR3, the DNA is TGTGCCAGCAGCTTGGAGGGGGGCGCCTATGGCTACACCTTC. It codes for CASSLEGGAYGYTF.

The chain links TRBV27 to TRBJ1-1; D might be TRBD1 (5 bases). Trimming shortened V by 8 bases and J by 1 base, and 20 bases separated the two germline ends. CDR1 is MNHEY, CDR2 SMNVEV, per germline (reference sequence). CDR3 length: 16 amino acids. The CDR3 is CASSPGRGTRNTEAFF. The CDR3 DNA follows: TGTGCCAGCTCCCCCGGAAGGGGCACTAGGAACACTGAAGCTTTCTTT.

A few counts support this clonotype. This may be a read error: a much more frequent sequence differs by one nucleotide. The chain couples TRBV3-1 to TRBJ2-5; D is perhaps TRBD2 (6 bases). This CDR3 region has 14 residues. The V gene lost 7 bases and the J gene lost 2 bases, with 14 bases spanning the gap. Germline lookup yields CDR1 LGHDT and CDR2 YNNKEL (reference sequence). The DNA of the CDR3 is TGTGCCAGCACCACTAGCCGGGGACAAGAGACCCAGTACTTC. Translated: CASTTSRGQETQYF.

In its sample, this clonotype was seen a few times. This rearrangement joins TRBV7-2 to TRBJ1-5, with TRBD1 matching over 9 bases. This CDR3 region has 15 residues. Looked up from germline, CDR1 is SGHTA and CDR2 is FQGNSA. The V segment lost 5 bases and the J segment 7 bases; nucleotides outside the gene matches: 9. CDR3 in DNA: TGTGCCAGCAGCAGCGGGACAGGGAAAGACCAGCCCCAGCATTTT. Translated: CASSSGTGKDQPQHF.

This clonotype was picked up a small number of times. The chain employs TRBV7-2 and TRBJ1-1; perhaps TRBD1 as D (6 bases). Trimming shortened V by 5 bases and J by 4 bases, and 17 bases separated the two germline ends. CDR1 SGHTA and CDR2 FQGNSA come from the germline V gene. The CDR3 contains 15 residues. DNA of the CDR3: TGTGCCAGCAGCCCACACTCAGGGGCGGGCACTGAAGCTTTCTTT. Translating it yields CASSPHSGAGTEAFF. The full variable domain, rest sourced from reference TRBV7-2 and TRBJ1-1, is GAGVSQSPSNKVTEKGKDVELRCDPISGHTALYWYRQSLGQGLEFLIYFQGNSAPDKSGLPSDRFSAERTGGSVSTLTIQRTQQEDSAVYLCASSPHSGAGTEAFFGQGTRLTVV.

Only a few counts were recorded for this clonotype. J is TRBJ2-5 and V is TRBV7-2, with TRBD2 identical over 8 bases. The better agreement between TRBJ2-7 and the DNA end casts doubt on the J call. The V gene's germline CDR1 is SGHTA and CDR2 FQGNSA. The CDR3 runs 15 residues. The CDR3 protein is CASSQPGLVSHEQYF. DNA of the CDR3: TGTGCCAGCAGCCAGCCGGGACTAGTGTCCCACGAGCAGTACTTC.

A few counts support this clonotype. The chain couples TRBV18 to TRBJ1-6; 9 bases agree with TRBD1. The V and J ends lost 5 bases and 10 bases, in that order; junction bases with no gene match: 9. The CDR3 totals 15 residues. Germline V gene sequence: CDR1 KGHSH, CDR2 LQKENI. The CDR3 reads CASSATGGAGSPLHF. The CDR3 DNA reads as TGTGCCAGCTCAGCTACAGGGGGCGCAGGGTCACCCCTCCACTTT.

This clonotype was detected only a few times. Compared with germline, one end of the junction differs, possibly owing to a read error. V usage is TRBV3-1 and J usage is TRBJ2-5, with D tentatively TRBD1 (5 bases). The CDR3 sequence is 16 residues long. CDR1 and CDR2 from the germline V gene are LGHDT and YNNKEL (reference sequence). For the CDR3, the DNA is TGCGCCAGCAGCCAAGAAATCAGGGATAGTCGGGAGACCCAGTACTTC. This sequence encodes CASSQEIRDSRETQYF.

V is TRBV7-2 and J is TRBJ2-5, with 10 bases lining up with TRBD1. The J call could be wrong; TRBJ2-7 is a better fit for the DNA end. Germline CDR1 reads SGHTA; CDR2 reads FQGNSA. The CDR3 length is 14 residues. The CDR3 nucleotides are TGTGCCAGCAGCCCAGACAGGGGGCGCTACGAGCAGTACTTC. Residues: CASSPDRGRYEQYF.

This chain joins TRBV7-2 and TRBJ2-3; D remains ambiguous. CDR1 and CDR2 (germline): SGHTA, FQGNSA. V was shortened by 1 base and J by 2 bases, with 7 bases between the two germline ends. CDR3 size: 14 residues. The CDR3: CASSLGAHTDTQYF. The CDR3 nucleotides are TGTGCCAGCAGCTTAGGCGCACACACAGATACGCAGTATTTT. The variable domain in full, completed from reference TRBV7-2 and TRBJ2-3, reads GAGVSQSPSNKVTEKGKDVELRCDPISGHTALYWYRQSLGQGLEFLIYFQGNSAPDKSGLPSDRFSAERTGGSVSTLTIQRTQQEDSAVYLCASSLGAHTDTQYFGPGTRLTVL.

The chain combines TRBV12-3 or TRBV12-4 with TRBJ2-2; no firm D call. This CDR3 has 13 residues. The V and J ends lost 4 bases and 6 bases respectively, with 9 bases between them. The CDR3 protein is CASSYRGPGELFF. In DNA form, the CDR3 reads TGTGCCAGCAGTTACAGAGGCCCCGGGGAGCTGTTTTTT.

The chain is built from TRBV5-6 and TRBJ1-2; no definite D call. CDR1 is SGHDT, CDR2 YYEEEE, per germline. The V end was cut by 7 bases, the J end by 8 bases, with 21 bases between. CDR3 length: 14 amino acids. CDR3 coding DNA: TGTGCCAGCCGCCTAGCGAATCAACTGCGGGGCTACACCTTC. Amino acid sequence: CASRLANQLRGYTF.

V usage is TRBV20-1 and J usage is TRBJ2-3; TRBD1 aligns across 7 bases. Trimming took 6 bases from V and 6 from J; bases not matched to a gene: 18. The CDR3 is 16 residues long. Germline V gene lookup returns CDR1 DFQATT and CDR2 SNEGSKA (reference sequence). The CDR3 region is CSALSIQGGARDTQYF. The CDR3 DNA reads as TGCAGTGCCCTCTCCATTCAAGGGGGCGCTAGGGATACGCAGTATTTT.

The genes are TRBV7-2 and TRBJ1-2; weak D call: TRBD1 (5 bases). Germline CDR1 SGHTA, CDR2 FQGNSA. CDR3 length: 13 amino acids. Trimming removed 5 bases at V and 4 bases at J, with 11 bases between. CDR3 nucleotide sequence: TGTGCCAGCAGCCCAGGGAGAAGCTATGGCTACACCTTC. This encodes CASSPGRSYGYTF.

J is TRBJ2-1 and V is TRBV7-2; D may match TRBD1 or TRBD2 (7 bases each). The J call may not be correct, given that the DNA end is closer to TRBJ2-5. The CDR3 spans 17 residues. Looked up from germline, CDR1 is SGHTA and CDR2 is FQGNSA. The DNA of the CDR3 is TGTGCCAGCAGCTTAGCCTCAGGGGGGGGCTTGGGAGAGACCCAGTACTTC. This sequence encodes CASSLASGGGLGETQYF.

About this clonotype itself: Compared with germline, one end of the junction differs, possibly owing to a read error. The CDR3 nucleotides read TGTGCCAACAGCCCCCAAGCCGGGACAGGACCTTTCTATGGCTACACCTTC. This sequence encodes CANSPQAGTGPFYGYTF. The rearrangement joins TRBV7-8 to TRBJ1-2, with TRBD1 identical over 8 bases. The CDR3 is 17 residues long. Germline CDR1 and CDR2: SGHVS and FQNEAQ. Full variable domain (remainder filled in from reference TRBV7-8 and TRBJ1-2): GAGVSQSPRYKVAKRGQDVALRCDPISGHVSLFWYQQALGQGPEFLTYFQNEAQLDKSGLPSDRFFAERPEGSVSTLKIQRTQQEDSAVYLCANSPQAGTGPFYGYTFGSGTRLTVV.

To note about this clonotype: The junction departs from the called germline gene at one end, perhaps through a read error. J is TRBJ2-3 and V is TRBV20-1, with a tentative D call TRBD2 (6 bases). The CDR3 consists of 14 residues. Germline V gene sequence: CDR1 DFQATT, CDR2 SNEGSKA (reference sequence). The CDR3: CGARGAGRIDTQYF. The CDR3 nucleotides are TGCGGTGCTAGAGGTGCGGGGCGCATAGATACGCAGTATTTT.

This clonotype was counted a few times. This CDR3 is CASSNQPTDTQYF. DNA for the CDR3: TGCGCCAGCAGCAACCAGCCCACAGATACGCAGTATTTT. The V and J genes are TRBV5-1 and TRBJ2-3; D remains ambiguous. Trimming stripped 4 bases from V and 2 bases from J, with 8 bases between. CDR1 and CDR2 from the germline V gene are SGHRS and YFSETQ. The CDR3 extends over 13 amino acids. Full variable domain (rest looked up from reference TRBV5-1 and TRBJ2-3): KAGVTQTPRYLIKTRGQQVTLSCSPISGHRSVSWYQQTPGQGLQFLFEYFSETQRNKGNFPGRFSGRQFSNSRSEMNVSTLELGDSALYLCASSNQPTDTQYFGPGTRLTVL.

This clonotype was observed a handful of times. The V gene is TRBV30, the J gene TRBJ1-5, with D maybe TRBD1 (5 bases). This CDR3 is built from 13 residues. Germline CDR1 is GTSNPN and CDR2 is SVGIG (reference sequence). V was trimmed by 0 bases and J by 6 bases, leaving 9 bases between them. CDR3 amino acids: CAWSVQGSQPQHF. CDR3 in DNA: TGTGCCTGGAGTGTTCAGGGAAGTCAGCCCCAGCATTTT.